These 9 T cell receptor beta chains were sequenced from one sample in a study of beta chain features in type 1 diabetes. The sequenced template was cDNA made from the entire isolated RNA. TCRdb's copy holds only in-frame clones and misses some; the assay was immunoSEQ multiplex PCR. Among 300,000 to 350,000 clones listed, around 19% were seen once. Input material: naive CD4+ T cells from blood. The receptor source for this set is a young woman in good health.

For this clone: The sample has other DNA sequences that encode this CDR3 too. The chain links TRBV5-1 to TRBJ1-1; 9 bases align to TRBD1. This CDR3 comprises 14 residues. CDR1 is SGHRS, CDR2 YFSETQ, per germline. J was trimmed by 1 base and V by 4 bases; bases with no gene match: 2. CDR3 nucleotide sequence: TGCGCCAGCAGCCTACAGGGGGCGAACACTGAAGCTTTCTTT. Its translation is CASSLQGANTEAFF.

The CDR3 region is CAISTLAGGEETQYF. The CDR3 DNA reads as TGTGCCATCAGTACCCTAGCGGGGGGGGAAGAGACCCAGTACTTC. This sequence joins TRBV10-3 and TRBJ2-5, with 12 positions matching TRBD2. Germline V gives CDR1 ENHRY, CDR2 SYGVKD. Trimming cost V 5 bases and J 3 bases; bases outside gene matches: 4. The CDR3 is 15 amino acids.

The J gene is TRBJ1-2, the V gene TRBV6-1; D unclear. The V end lost 8 bases, the J end lost 3 bases, and 10 bases lay between the germline ends. The CDR3 sequence is 12 residues long. The germline V gene encodes CDR1 MNHNS and CDR2 SASEGT. CDR3 coding DNA: TGTGCCAGCTCCCAACTGGACTATGGCTACACCTTC. Amino acid sequence: CASSQLDYGYTF.

This clone turned up a few times. The rearrangement joins TRBV28 to TRBJ2-1; no reliable D call. In germline, CDR1 is MDHEN, CDR2 SYDVKM. This CDR3 spans 12 amino acids. V shed 6 bases and J shed 3 bases, with 6 bases lying between them. The CDR3 sequence is CASSPNYNEQFF. The CDR3 DNA reads TGTGCCAGCAGCCCAAACTACAATGAGCAGTTCTTC.

This clone showed up just a few times. This chain joins TRBV29-1 and TRBJ2-3; D gene ambiguous. Per the germline V gene, CDR1 is SQVTM and CDR2 is ANQGSEA. The CDR3 consists of 13 residues. Trimming pared 4 bases from V and 1 base from J, leaving 9 bases between. Here the CDR3 DNA reads TGCAGCGTTGGTTCTCAGGGCACAGATACGCAGTATTTT. Translated: CSVGSQGTDTQYF.

The gene calls are TRBV13 and TRBJ2-7; 10 bases agree with TRBD1. Germline CDR1 and CDR2: PRHDT and FYEKMQ (reference sequence). V lost 0 bases and J lost 0; bases outside the gene matches: 2. This CDR3 contains 16 residues. For the CDR3, the DNA is TGTGCCAGCAGCTTAGGCGGGACAGGGGCCTCCTACGAGCAGTACTTC. The encoded protein is CASSLGGTGASYEQYF.

In its sample, this clone was seen a few times. The chain joins TRBV4-1 to TRBJ1-5; 8 nucleotides match TRBD1. Germline values: CDR1 MGHRA, CDR2 YSYEKL. The CDR3 runs 14 residues. J lost 6 bases, V lost 4 bases, and 5 bases had no gene match. The CDR3 sequence: CASSPQGAGQPQHF. The CDR3 nucleotides read TGCGCCAGCAGCCCCCAGGGGGCAGGTCAGCCCCAGCATTTT.

V is TRBV19 and J is TRBJ2-5; 9 nucleotides match TRBD1. CDR3 length: 15 residues. Losses at the gene ends were 10 bases for V and 4 bases for J; bases not matched to a gene: 13. Germline V gene data show CDR1 as LNHDA and CDR2 as SQIVND (reference sequence). The CDR3 coding sequence is TGTGCCACCCGGGCCCGGACAGGGGTTGGAGAGACCCAGTACTTC. Protein: CATRARTGVGETQYF.

Only a few counts were recorded for this clone. J is TRBJ2-2 and V is TRBV4-1; 12 nucleotides align to TRBD2. From germline, CDR1 is MGHRA and CDR2 YSYEKL. The CDR3 spans 20 residues. J lost 5 bases, V lost 5 bases, and 18 bases had no gene match. The CDR3 coding sequence is TGCGCCAGCAGCTTCCCTTCGGGACTAGCGGGTCCCATGGGGACCGGGGAGCTGTTTTTT. Amino acids: CASSFPSGLAGPMGTGELFF.